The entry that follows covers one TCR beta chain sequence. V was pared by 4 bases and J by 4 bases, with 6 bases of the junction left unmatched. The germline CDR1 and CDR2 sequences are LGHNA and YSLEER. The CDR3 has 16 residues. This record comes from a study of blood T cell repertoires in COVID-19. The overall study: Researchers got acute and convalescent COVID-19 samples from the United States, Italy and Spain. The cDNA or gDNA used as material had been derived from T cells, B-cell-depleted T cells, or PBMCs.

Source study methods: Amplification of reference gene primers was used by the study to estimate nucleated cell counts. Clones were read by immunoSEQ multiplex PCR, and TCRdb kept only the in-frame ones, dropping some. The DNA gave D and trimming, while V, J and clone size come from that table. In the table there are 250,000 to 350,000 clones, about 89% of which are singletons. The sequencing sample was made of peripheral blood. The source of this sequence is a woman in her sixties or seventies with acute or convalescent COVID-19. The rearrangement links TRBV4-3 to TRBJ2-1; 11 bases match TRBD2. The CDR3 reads CASSRVAGGPYNEQFF. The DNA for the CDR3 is TGCGCCAGCAGCCGAGTAGCGGGGGGGCCATACAATGAGCAGTTCTTC.